This passage covers 30 T cell receptor beta chains from one sample sequenced in a study of CD8+CD57+ T cells in acquired aplastic anemia (dated by TCRdb to the late 2010s). Data came from an Illumina HiSeq 2000. Genomic DNA served as template for TCR beta VDJ combination and CDR3 sequence profiling. Using fastp at Q25 and MiXCR, TCRdb reprocessed the public reads and kept productive beta chains. Rows with one shared CDR3 protein collapse into an entry with the most common genes and DNA. Present in this sample are around 190,000 distinct CDR3 sequences, about 44% of which were seen just once. The ten largest clones take up roughly 13% of the sample. Expansion of CD8+CD57+ cells had been shown by flow cytometry in the patients chosen for sequencing. Sequencing was done on a sample of sorted CD4+, CD8+, or CD8+CD57+ T cells (not recorded which) from PBMCs. These receptors all stem from a human donor with aplastic anemia.

This clonotype turned up a few times. V and J are TRBV19 and TRBJ2-2; TRBD1 matches at 11 bases. CDR1 is LNHDA, CDR2 SQIVND, per germline (reference sequence). The junction had 6 bases not matched to a gene; V was cut back by 10 bases and J by 5 bases. This CDR3 is built from 14 residues. The CDR3 loop is CATDRGRETGELFF. In DNA form, the CDR3 reads TGTGCCACGGACAGGGGGCGAGAGACCGGGGAGCTGTTTTTT.

The chain links TRBV7-3 to TRBJ2-3; D gene ambiguous. Germline loops: CDR1 SGHTA, CDR2 FQGTGA. The CDR3 runs 13 residues. Trimming removed 5 bases from V and 4 bases from J, with 10 bases in between. CDR3 protein: CASSAVVPDTQYF. For the CDR3, the DNA is TGTGCCAGCAGCGCGGTAGTCCCAGATACGCAGTATTTT.

This clonotype was recorded at least ten times. The V call is TRBV6-1, the J call TRBJ1-6; possible D gene TRBD1, 6 bases. Germline V gene data show CDR1 as MNHNS and CDR2 as SASEGT. Trimming took off 10 bases at V and 2 bases at J, with 12 bases between the two ends. The CDR3 totals 14 residues. The CDR3 loop is CATPTGAYNSPLHF. In DNA form, the CDR3 reads TGTGCCACACCGACAGGAGCCTATAATTCACCCCTCCACTTT.

About this clonotype: A read error may explain this, as a much larger clone is one base away. The CDR3 carries no conserved terminal phenylalanine or tryptophan, so it likely arises from a read error. The chain carries TRBV5-1 and TRBJ1-1, with D possibly TRBD1 on 6 matching bases. The ends were cut back, 1 base at V and 8 bases at J, with 18 bases in the middle. The length of the CDR3 is 15 residues. The germline V gene encodes CDR1 SGHRS and CDR2 YFSETQ. The CDR3 bases are TGCGCCAGCAGCTTGAACCCAGGGATGAGGGGGGAAGCTTTCTGT. It yields the protein CASSLNPGMRGEAFC.

The rearrangement joins TRBV11-1 to TRBJ1-5; the D gene is possibly TRBD1 (6 bases). V was cut by 5 bases and J by 1 base, with 15 bases left in between. In germline, CDR1 is SGHAT, CDR2 FQDESV (reference sequence). The CDR3 is made up of 16 amino acids. CDR3 sequence reads: CASSEGEGGSNQPQHF. The DNA for the CDR3 is TGTGCCAGCAGCGAAGGAGAAGGGGGAAGCAATCAGCCCCAGCATTTT. The full variable domain, completed using reference TRBV11-1 and TRBJ1-5, is EAEVAQSPRYKITEKSQAVAFWCDPISGHATLYWYRQILGQGPELLVQFQDESVVDDSQLPKDRFSAERLKGVDSTLKIQPAELGDSAMYLCASSEGEGGSNQPQHFGDGTRLSIL.

The gene calls are TRBV24-1 and TRBJ2-6, with D possibly TRBD1 on 5 matching bases. V lost 3 bases, J lost 0 bases, and 17 bases lay in between. The CDR3 runs to 19 residues. Germline V CDR1 and CDR2: KGHDR, SFDVKD. This chain's CDR3 is CATSDHQPDSRSGANVLTF. In nucleotides, the CDR3 is TGTGCCACCAGTGATCACCAACCAGACAGTCGCTCTGGGGCCAACGTCCTGACTTTC.

V gene TRBV6-2 or TRBV6-3 combines with J gene TRBJ1-1, with 9 bases that match TRBD1. From germline, CDR1 is MNHEY and CDR2 SVGEGT. The J segment lost 2 bases and the V segment lost 2 bases, leaving 12 bases of the junction unmatched. This CDR3 is built from 18 residues. The CDR3 sequence is CASSYGNRGHSGNTEAFF. The CDR3, as DNA: TGTGCCAGCAGTTACGGAAACAGGGGGCACTCTGGAAACACTGAAGCTTTCTTT.

The J gene is TRBJ2-1, the V gene TRBV11-1; 9 bases are a match to TRBD1. J gave up 9 bases and V 9 bases, and 12 bases lay outside the gene matches. The germline gives CDR1 SGHAT, CDR2 FQDESV (reference sequence). The CDR3 is 14 residues long. CDR3 nucleotides: TGTGCCAGTAAACACGGGACAGGGTTGAGTGAGCAGTTCTTC. The encoded protein is CASKHGTGLSEQFF.

The chain carries TRBV2 and TRBJ2-2, with 8 bases lining up with TRBD2. V was clipped by 11 bases and J by 5 bases; unmatched bases: 10. Germline loops: CDR1 SNHLY, CDR2 FYNNEI. The CDR3 loop spans 14 amino acids. The CDR3 nucleotides read TGTGCCGGTAGACTAGCGATCGAAACCGGGGAGCTGTTTTTT. Translated, it gives CAGRLAIETGELFF.

This chain links TRBV3-1 with TRBJ2-5; the match to TRBD1 covers 7 bases. Germline CDR1 LGHDT, CDR2 YNNKEL (reference sequence). This CDR3 is 15 amino acids long. The V segment lost 1 base and the J segment 3 bases; nucleotides outside the gene matches: 5. The CDR3 DNA sequence: TGTGCCAGCAGCCAAGGGCTAACAGGGGAAGAGACCCAGTACTTC. This sequence encodes CASSQGLTGEETQYF.

This clonotype was detected only once. The junction departs from germline at one end; a sequencing error may be responsible. This rearrangement joins TRBV10-2 to TRBJ1-1, with D possibly being TRBD1 (5 bases). The CDR3 runs to 15 residues. The germline CDR1 and CDR2 sequences are WSHSY and SAAADI. CDR3 nucleotide sequence: TGCGCCAGCAGTGATATCAGGGAGCAGAACACTGAGGCTTTCTTT. Translated, it gives CASSDIREQNTEAFF.

This chain joins TRBV15 and TRBJ2-7, with no clear D. V lost 5 bases and J 6 bases, leaving 14 bases between the germline ends. The CDR3 runs 13 residues. CDR1 LNHNV and CDR2 YYDKDF come from the germline V gene (reference sequence). Here the CDR3 DNA reads TGTGCCACCAGCTCGACGGAGAACGGCGAGCAGTACTTC. It translates to CATSSTENGEQYF.

This chain links TRBV7-2 with TRBJ1-3; D not certain. Trimming took off 2 bases at V and 4 bases at J, with 6 bases between the two ends. Germline V CDR1 and CDR2: SGHTA, FQGNSA. This CDR3 is built from 13 residues. CDR3 residues: CASSLFPGNTIYF. The CDR3 DNA follows: TGTGCCAGCAGCTTATTTCCCGGAAACACCATATATTTT.

As for this clonotype: A clone one base away is much larger, so this may be a read error. The genes are TRBV27 and TRBJ2-7; no firm D call. The end of the DNA fits TRBJ2-1 better, so the J call may be wrong. Germline V gene data show CDR1 as MNHEY and CDR2 as SMNVEV (reference sequence). This CDR3 region has 10 residues. CDR3 protein: CASGLYEQFF. DNA of the CDR3: TGTGCCAGCGGCCTCTACGAGCAGTTCTTC.

The genes are TRBV11-3 and TRBJ2-7; D unclear. The CDR3 is made up of 13 amino acids. The germline V gene has CDR1 SGHNT and CDR2 YENEEA. Trimming removed 0 bases from V and 6 bases from J, with 9 bases in between. CDR3 nucleotides: TGTGCCAGCAGCTTAGAAAGCAGGAGCGAGCAGTACTTC. Its translation: CASSLESRSEQYF. Complete variable domain (other parts from reference TRBV11-3 and TRBJ2-7): EAGVVQSPRYKIIEKKQPVAFWCNPISGHNTLYWYLQNLGQGPELLIRYENEEAVDDSQLPKDRFSAERLKGVDSTLKIQPAELGDSAVYLCASSLESRSEQYFGPGTRLTVT.

This clonotype was detected once. This chain uses TRBV9 with TRBJ1-2; TRBD1 matches 8 bases. This CDR3 spans 15 amino acids. Trimming at V came to 3 bases and at J to 5 bases, leaving 9 bases not matched to a gene. Germline values: CDR1 SGDLS, CDR2 YYNGEE. The CDR3 loop is CASSAAQGAPYGYTF. CDR3 sequence (DNA): TGTGCCAGCAGCGCTGCCCAGGGGGCGCCGTATGGCTACACCTTC.

In its sample, this clonotype was seen a few times. The V call is TRBV11-2, the J call TRBJ2-3, with 7 nucleotides matching TRBD2. The CDR3 has 18 amino acids. Looked up from germline, CDR1 is SGHAT and CDR2 is FQNNGV. J was trimmed by 4 bases and V by 8 bases; bases with no gene match: 21. The CDR3 spells CASSKGSGTTGLADTQYF. The CDR3 DNA is TGTGCCAGCTCCAAGGGCAGCGGGACTACGGGTTTAGCAGATACGCAGTATTTT.

The V call is TRBV2, the J call TRBJ1-5, with D possibly matching TRBD1 (5 bases). The CDR3 extends over 15 amino acids. Germline V gene sequence: CDR1 SNHLY, CDR2 FYNNEI. Trimming stripped 6 bases from V and 0 bases from J, with 12 bases between. CDR3 loop: CASRQERNSNQPQHF. CDR3 nucleotide sequence: TGTGCCAGCAGACAGGAAAGGAATAGCAATCAGCCCCAGCATTTT.

By share, this clonotype counts as medium-sized. This chain joins TRBV10-3 and TRBJ1-5; perhaps TRBD1 as D (5 bases). CDR3 length equals 15 residues. V gave up 3 bases and J gave up 3 bases, with 12 bases separating them. Per germline, CDR1 ENHRY and CDR2 SYGVKD. CDR3 loop: CAISDHGGINQPQHF. The CDR3, as DNA: TGTGCCATCAGTGACCACGGGGGGATCAATCAGCCCCAGCATTTT.

This clonotype was seen a few times. A read error is possible here, since a much larger clone lies one base away. The chain combines TRBV20-1 with TRBJ1-1, with D possibly being TRBD1 (5 bases). The germline V gene encodes CDR1 DFQATT and CDR2 SNEGSKA (reference sequence). The V and J ends lost 2 bases and 9 bases respectively, with 13 bases between them. The CDR3 runs to 12 residues. The CDR3 DNA is TGCAGTGCTAGACACAGGAATCCTCAAGCTTTCTTT. Translation gives CSARHRNPQAFF.

The gene calls are TRBV5-4 and TRBJ1-1, with 7 bases identical to TRBD1. This CDR3 region has 16 residues. Germline CDR1 SGHNT, CDR2 YYREEE (reference sequence). J gave up 5 bases and V 3 bases, and 13 bases lay outside the gene matches. CDR3 sequence (DNA): TGTGCCAGCAGCTCTGGCAGGTGGAGGGGGCTTACTGAAGCTTTCTTT. Amino acid sequence: CASSSGRWRGLTEAFF.

This clonotype was detected once. Its ends do not fully match the called genes, so a read error is possible. This sequence joins TRBV5-1 and TRBJ2-1; D might be TRBD1 or TRBD2, each matching 6 bases. The V gene's germline CDR1 is SGHRS and CDR2 YFSETQ. This CDR3 comprises 17 residues. Here the CDR3 reads CASSPGDGSLRDNERFF. The CDR3 nucleotides read TGCGCCAGCAGCCCGGGGGACGGCAGTCTCCGGGACAATGAGCGGTTCTTC.

About this clonotype itself: A much bigger clone sits one base away, suggesting this may be a read error. The V gene is TRBV10-3, the J gene TRBJ1-1; 12 nucleotides agree with TRBD1. The germline V gene encodes CDR1 ENHRY and CDR2 SYGVKD. The CDR3 length is 16 residues. The V segment lost 4 bases and the J segment 4 bases; nucleotides outside the gene matches: 7. This CDR3 is CAISAGQGAGRTEAFF. The CDR3 DNA reads TGTGCCATCAGTGCGGGACAGGGGGCAGGGCGCACTGAAGCTTTCTTT.

This clonotype was found many times. The chain combines TRBV12-3 or TRBV12-4 with TRBJ2-7, with D perhaps TRBD1 (5 bases). The V end was cut by 7 bases, the J end by 6 bases, with 13 bases between. This CDR3 is built from 12 residues. CDR3: CASTPGRGEQYF. CDR3 nucleotides: TGTGCCAGCACCCCAGGAAGGGGCGAGCAGTACTTC.

This clonotype was recorded at least ten times. The V gene is TRBV30, the J gene TRBJ1-2, with D unclear. The length of the CDR3 is 13 residues. The ends were cut back, 0 bases at V and 4 bases at J, with 9 bases in the middle. In germline, CDR1 is GTSNPN, CDR2 SVGIG (reference sequence). CDR3 in amino acids: CAWSVTGLYGYTF. The CDR3, as DNA: TGTGCCTGGAGTGTAACGGGTCTCTATGGCTACACCTTC.

This clonotype was counted a few times. The chain is built from TRBV20-1 and TRBJ1-6, with a tentative D call TRBD1 (5 bases). Germline V gene lookup returns CDR1 DFQATT and CDR2 SNEGSKA (reference sequence). The CDR3 covers 15 residues. The V and J ends lost 0 bases and 5 bases respectively, with 11 bases between them. CDR3 sequence: CSARDLGRDNSPLHF. The CDR3 bases are TGCAGTGCTAGAGATCTTGGCAGGGATAATTCACCCCTCCACTTT.

V usage is TRBV19 and J usage is TRBJ2-1; D gene unclear. The CDR3 is made up of 14 amino acids. V lost 8 bases and J 0 bases, leaving 11 bases between the germline ends. Germline V gene data show CDR1 as LNHDA and CDR2 as SQIVND (reference sequence). In nucleotides, the CDR3 is TGTGCCAGTGGAAGGGAAAGCTCCTACAATGAGCAGTTCTTC. Translation gives CASGRESSYNEQFF. Full variable domain (outside the CDR3, taken from reference TRBV19 and TRBJ2-1): DGGITQSPKYLFRKEGQNVTLSCEQNLNHDAMYWYRQDPGQGLRLIYYSQIVNDFQKGDIAEGYSVSREKKESFPLTVTSAQKNPTAFYLCASGRESSYNEQFFGPGTRLTVL.

The sample holds a few counts of this clonotype. This rearrangement joins TRBV5-1 to TRBJ2-1; D gene ambiguous. There are 16 residues in the CDR3. Germline V gene data show CDR1 as SGHRS and CDR2 as YFSETQ. The V gene lost 3 bases and the J gene lost 3 bases, with 16 bases spanning the gap. CDR3 DNA: TGCGCCAGCAGCTATATCCCAGCGACGGGCTACAATGAGCAGTTCTTC. Its protein product is CASSYIPATGYNEQFF.

V gene TRBV5-1 combines with J gene TRBJ1-1; D is uncertain. Per the germline V gene, CDR1 is SGHRS and CDR2 is YFSETQ. The V end lost 4 bases, the J end lost 6 bases, and 1 base lay between the germline ends. The CDR3 loop spans 9 amino acids. The chain's CDR3 is CASSPEAFF. The CDR3 DNA sequence: TGCGCCAGCAGCCCTGAAGCTTTCTTT.

This chain links TRBV12-3 or TRBV12-4 with TRBJ1-1, with D perhaps matching TRBD1 (5 bases). Trimming pared 2 bases from V and 2 bases from J, leaving 12 bases between. This CDR3 spans 15 amino acids. The CDR3 loop is CASSLRSGTNTEAFF. The CDR3 bases are TGTGCCAGCAGTTTAAGGTCCGGGACTAACACTGAAGCTTTCTTT.